One sample yielded the 4 T cell receptor beta chains listed below, sequenced in a study of T cells after posttransplantation cyclophosphamide. The table came from immunoSEQ multiplex PCR; TCRdb's copy has only in-frame clones and leaves some out. The table records about 7,500 clones without singletons, the ten largest covering around 5.8%. Treatment was busulfan-fludarabine conditioning, a marrow graft, and cyclophosphamide on days +3 and +4. The sequences come from PBMCs, collected after allogeneic stem cell transplant with posttransplant cyclophosphamide. The origin of the receptors is a male patient under 35 who received an allogeneic stem cell transplant from an unrelated donor, was CMV-positive, and had acute and chronic GVHD. Some T cells may arise from the graft donor.

Ten or more counts support this clone. The gene calls are TRBV7-2 and TRBJ1-2; perhaps TRBD1 as D (6 bases). This CDR3 spans 14 amino acids. CDR1 SGHTA and CDR2 FQGNSA come from the germline V gene. V was pared by 3 bases and J by 4 bases, with 12 bases between. Written as DNA, the CDR3 is TGTGCCAGCAGCTTCCGCAGGGGTGGCTATGGCTACACCTTC. Its protein product is CASSFRRGGYGYTF.

This clone has a count of ten or more. The chain couples TRBV7-9 to TRBJ2-7; tentatively, D is TRBD1 (5 bases). The CDR3 is 13 amino acids. V gave up 1 base and J gave up 6 bases, with 10 bases separating them. Per the germline V gene, CDR1 is SEHNR and CDR2 is FQNEAQ (reference sequence). The CDR3: CASSLGNRGEQYV. CDR3 in DNA: TGTGCCAGCAGCTTAGGGAATAGGGGCGAGCAGTACGTC.

This clone has a count of ten or more. The chain uses TRBV7-9 and TRBJ1-1, with TRBD1 as a possible D gene (6 bases). The CDR3 contains 14 residues. Trimming removed 2 bases from V and 0 bases from J, with 7 bases in between. The germline CDR1 and CDR2 sequences are SEHNR and FQNEAQ (reference sequence). The CDR3 region is CASSLTGMNTEAFF. Written as DNA, the CDR3 is TGTGCCAGCAGCTTAACAGGGATGAACACTGAAGCTTTCTTT.

This clone was detected many times. The J gene is TRBJ1-1, the V gene TRBV5-4, with D uncertain. V lost 0 bases and J 2 bases, leaving 5 bases between the germline ends. CDR3 length: 13 residues. Per the germline V gene, CDR1 is SGHNT and CDR2 is YYREEE (reference sequence). Here the CDR3 DNA reads TGTGCCAGCAGCTTGGACAGTAACACTGAAGCTTTCTTT. Residues: CASSLDSNTEAFF.